This passage covers 12 T cell receptor beta chains from one sample sequenced in a study of technical replicates of blood from a handful of donors. Profiled with immunoSEQ multiplex PCR; TCRdb holds only in-frame clones, not every one. The sample includes 100,000 or so clones, 96% of them seen just once. Sequenced sample: T cells isolated from PBMCs. Source of these receptors: a human donor in good health.

V and J are TRBV19 and TRBJ2-1, with 13 bases fitting TRBD2. Germline lookup yields CDR1 LNHDA and CDR2 SQIVND (reference sequence). The J segment lost 7 bases and the V segment lost 1 base, leaving 1 base of the junction unmatched. The CDR3 covers 15 residues. CDR3 region: CASSIGLAGGNEQFF. The CDR3 coding sequence is TGTGCCAGTAGTATAGGACTAGCGGGAGGTAATGAGCAGTTCTTC.

CDR3 protein: CASSKLRGRQTSGMGYEQYF. CDR3 nucleotide sequence: TGTGCCAGCAGCAAACTCAGGGGACGGCAGACTAGCGGGATGGGATACGAGCAGTACTTC. This chain connects TRBV21-1 to TRBJ2-7; the table assigns TRBD2, which was not confirmed against the DNA. TRBV21-1 is a known pseudogene. The CDR3 spans 20 residues.

The V and J genes are TRBV19 and TRBJ1-4; 11 bases align to TRBD1. Germline-derived CDR1 and CDR2 are LNHDA and SQIVND (reference sequence). V lost 5 bases and J lost 3; bases outside the gene matches: 8. The CDR3 totals 17 residues. Here the CDR3 reads CASSPRDRGVANEKLFF. The CDR3 DNA sequence: TGTGCCAGTAGTCCCCGGGACAGGGGGGTGGCTAATGAAAAACTGTTTTTT. Drawing the rest from reference TRBV19 and TRBJ1-4, the complete variable domain is DGGITQSPKYLFRKEGQNVTLSCEQNLNHDAMYWYRQDPGQGLRLIYYSQIVNDFQKGDIAEGYSVSREKKESFPLTVTSAQKNPTAFYLCASSPRDRGVANEKLFFGSGTQLSVL.

The genes are TRBV19 and TRBJ2-3; the D is unclear. This CDR3 is 11 amino acids long. The germline V gene encodes CDR1 LNHDA and CDR2 SQIVND (reference sequence). The V end lost 1 base, the J end lost 6 bases, and 2 bases lay between the germline ends. The CDR3 nucleotides are TGTGCCAGTAGTATAGCGGATACGCAGTATTTT. As protein: CASSIADTQYF. The whole variable domain, filled in from reference TRBV19 and TRBJ2-3, reads DGGITQSPKYLFRKEGQNVTLSCEQNLNHDAMYWYRQDPGQGLRLIYYSQIVNDFQKGDIAEGYSVSREKKESFPLTVTSAQKNPTAFYLCASSIADTQYFGPGTRLTVL.

The rearrangement uses TRBV21-1 and TRBJ1-1; the table's D call of TRBD1 was not tested on the DNA. TRBV21-1 is deemed a pseudogene. The CDR3 sequence is 17 residues long. CDR3 DNA: TGTGCCAGCAGCCCAACGATTTTAAGCAGGGTCGACACTGAAGCTTTCTTT. Translated: CASSPTILSRVDTEAFF.

The genes are TRBV6-5 and TRBJ1-2; D is possibly TRBD1 (6 bases). Trimming cost V 5 bases and J 5 bases, with 12 bases left between them. The germline gives CDR1 MNHEY, CDR2 SVGAGI. This CDR3 has 13 residues. The CDR3 region is CASSRDRSYGYTF. CDR3 in DNA: TGTGCCAGCAGTAGAGACAGGTCGTATGGCTACACCTTC.

The chain links TRBV14 to TRBJ2-7, with D unclear. CDR1 and CDR2 from the germline V gene are SGHDN and FVKESK. The CDR3 extends over 13 amino acids. V lost 5 bases and J lost 0, with 8 bases in between. CDR3 DNA sequence: TGTGCCAGCAGCAAAACGCGCTCCTACGAGCAGTACTTC. It codes for CASSKTRSYEQYF.

This clone was detected once. The gene calls are TRBV6-1 and TRBJ2-5; D is perhaps TRBD2 (7 bases). The CDR3 is made up of 16 amino acids. Trimming shortened V by 3 bases and J by 4 bases, and 18 bases separated the two germline ends. Germline V gives CDR1 MNHNS, CDR2 SASEGT. DNA of the CDR3: TGTGCCAGCAGTGAGAGAACAGGGAGGGGAGGAGAGACCCAGTACTTC. Its protein is CASSERTGRGGETQYF.

The chain is built from TRBV7-9 and TRBJ1-5; possible D gene TRBD1, 6 bases. The ends were cut back, 2 bases at V and 6 bases at J, with 8 bases in the middle. Germline values: CDR1 SEHNR, CDR2 FQNEAQ (reference sequence). This CDR3 contains 13 residues. CDR3 protein: CASSLSGVQPQHF. The CDR3 DNA reads TGTGCCAGCAGCTTATCAGGGGTTCAGCCCCAGCATTTT.

The V gene is TRBV5-1, the J gene TRBJ2-2; 10 bases match TRBD2. Trimming cost V 9 bases and J 5 bases; bases outside gene matches: 13. Looked up from germline, CDR1 is SGHRS and CDR2 is YFSETQ. The CDR3 runs 16 residues. DNA of the CDR3: TGCGCCACCTCTACTCGGCTAGCGGGAGCAACCGGGGAGCTGTTTTTT. Translating gives CATSTRLAGATGELFF.

Only one count was recorded for this clone. This chain connects TRBV28 to TRBJ1-5, with D unclear. CDR1 is MDHEN and CDR2 is SYDVKM in the germline V gene. The CDR3 is 15 amino acids. The V end was cut by 3 bases, the J end by 2 bases, with 11 bases between. The chain's CDR3 is CASSFSPGGNQPQHF. The CDR3 nucleotides read TGTGCCAGCAGTTTCTCGCCGGGAGGCAATCAGCCCCAGCATTTT.

CDR3 protein: CASTPARGRPYNEQFF. CDR3 DNA: TGTGCCAGCACCCCGGCCAGGGGGCGGCCCTACAATGAGCAGTTCTTC. The chain has TRBV28 and TRBJ2-1, with 8 bases aligning to TRBD1. CDR1 and CDR2 from the germline V gene are MDHEN and SYDVKM. This CDR3 spans 16 amino acids. V shed 7 bases and J 2 bases; nucleotides not matched to a gene: 10.